This TCR beta chain emerged from a study of T cells in Graves' hyperthyroidism and ophthalmopathy. The CDR3 has 12 residues. The germline V and J ends were trimmed by 7 bases and 1 base, with 7 bases remaining between them. The germline V gene encodes CDR1 SEHNR and CDR2 FQNEAQ (reference sequence). General observations from the study: Stable hyperthyroidism was separated from ophthalmopathy by a model based on 13 V-J features.

The table lists this clonotype with a few counts. Its matching antigen is unknown. Amplified TCR beta CDR3 regions came from RNA transcripts. A set of HTBI primers served as the primers for a first-round RT-PCR of the TCR CDR3. From the multiplex PCR reads, TCRdb called clonotypes with MiXCR, one entry per CDR3 protein. The profile shows a few hundred thousand distinct CDR3 sequences, around 14% of them singletons. Source material: blood. This receptor was obtained from a woman younger than 30 with Graves' hyperthyroidism. This chain connects TRBV7-9 to TRBJ2-5, with D unclear. CDR3 nucleotide sequence: TGTGCCAGCATGGGGTTCCAAGAGACCCAGTACTTC. It codes for CASMGFQETQYF.